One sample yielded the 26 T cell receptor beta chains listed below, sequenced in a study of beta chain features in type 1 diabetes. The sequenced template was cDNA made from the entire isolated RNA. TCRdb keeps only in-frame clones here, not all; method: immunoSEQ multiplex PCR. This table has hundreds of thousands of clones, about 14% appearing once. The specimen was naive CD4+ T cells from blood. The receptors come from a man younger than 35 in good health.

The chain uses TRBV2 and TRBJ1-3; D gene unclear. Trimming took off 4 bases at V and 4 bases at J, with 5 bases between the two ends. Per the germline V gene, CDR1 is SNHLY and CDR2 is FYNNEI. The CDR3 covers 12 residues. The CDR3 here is CASSAAGNTIYF. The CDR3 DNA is TGTGCCAGCAGTGCAGCCGGAAACACCATATATTTT.

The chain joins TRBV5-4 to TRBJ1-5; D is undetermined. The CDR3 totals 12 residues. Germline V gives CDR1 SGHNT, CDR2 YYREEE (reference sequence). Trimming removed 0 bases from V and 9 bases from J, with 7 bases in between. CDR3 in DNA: TGTGCCAGCAGCTTGGTCGGCGGGCCCCAGCATTTT. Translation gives CASSLVGGPQHF.

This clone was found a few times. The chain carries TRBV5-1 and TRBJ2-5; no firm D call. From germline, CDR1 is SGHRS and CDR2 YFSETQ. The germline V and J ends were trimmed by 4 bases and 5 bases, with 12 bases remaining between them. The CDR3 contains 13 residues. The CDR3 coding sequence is TGCGCCAGCAGCACCGGACCAGAGGAGACCCAGTACTTC. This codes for CASSTGPEETQYF.

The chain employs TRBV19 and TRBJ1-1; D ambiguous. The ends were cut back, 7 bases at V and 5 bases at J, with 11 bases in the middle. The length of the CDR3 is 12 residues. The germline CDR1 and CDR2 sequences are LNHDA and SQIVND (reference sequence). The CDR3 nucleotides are TGTGCCAGTACCTTTGGAAGGACTGAAGCTTTCTTT. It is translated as CASTFGRTEAFF.

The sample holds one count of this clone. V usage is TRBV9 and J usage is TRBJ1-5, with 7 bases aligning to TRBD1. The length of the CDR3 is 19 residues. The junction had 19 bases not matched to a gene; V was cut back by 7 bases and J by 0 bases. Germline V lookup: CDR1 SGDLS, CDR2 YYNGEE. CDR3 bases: TGTGCCAGCGGCGCAGAACCGACAGGGATATCCTCTAGCAATCAGCCCCAGCATTTT. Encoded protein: CASGAEPTGISSSNQPQHF. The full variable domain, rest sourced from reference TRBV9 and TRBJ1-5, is DSGVTQTPKHLITATGQRVTLRCSPRSGDLSVYWYQQSLDQGLQFLIQYYNGEERAKGNILERFSAQQFPDLHSELNLSSLELGDSALYFCASGAEPTGISSSNQPQHFGDGTRLSIL.

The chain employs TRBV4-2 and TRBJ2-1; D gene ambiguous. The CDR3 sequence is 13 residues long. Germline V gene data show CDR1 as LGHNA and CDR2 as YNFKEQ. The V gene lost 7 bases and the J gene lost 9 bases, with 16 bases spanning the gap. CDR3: CASTPPELREQFF. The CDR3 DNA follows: TGTGCCAGCACCCCTCCGGAGCTTCGTGAGCAGTTCTTC.

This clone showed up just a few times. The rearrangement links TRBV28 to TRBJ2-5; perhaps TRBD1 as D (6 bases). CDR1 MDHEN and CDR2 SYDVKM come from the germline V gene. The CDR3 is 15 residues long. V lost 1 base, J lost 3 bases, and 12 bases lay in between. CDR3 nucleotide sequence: TGTGCCAGCAGTTTATCTGGCGCAGGGGAAGAGACCCAGTACTTC. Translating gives CASSLSGAGEETQYF.

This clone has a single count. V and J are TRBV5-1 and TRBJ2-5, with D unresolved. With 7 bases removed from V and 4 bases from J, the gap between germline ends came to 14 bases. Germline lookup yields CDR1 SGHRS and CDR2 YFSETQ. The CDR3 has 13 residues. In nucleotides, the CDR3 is TGCGCCAGCGCGAGGCGATCAGTAGAGACCCAGTACTTC. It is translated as CASARRSVETQYF.

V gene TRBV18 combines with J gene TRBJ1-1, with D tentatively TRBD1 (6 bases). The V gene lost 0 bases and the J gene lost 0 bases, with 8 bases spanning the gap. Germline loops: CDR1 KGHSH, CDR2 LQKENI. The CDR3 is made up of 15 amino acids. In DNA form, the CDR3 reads TGTGCCAGCTCACCACCCGCAGGGGTGAACACTGAAGCTTTCTTT. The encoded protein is CASSPPAGVNTEAFF.

The CDR3 nucleotides read TGTGCCAGCAGCCCGCAGACTAGCGGGAGTGCCCATGAGCAGTTCTTC. Translation gives CASSPQTSGSAHEQFF. This rearrangement joins TRBV7-2 to TRBJ2-1, with 12 positions matching TRBD2. CDR3 length equals 16 residues. V trimming: 5 bases; J trimming: 8 bases; junction bases outside the gene matches: 10. Germline CDR1 and CDR2: SGHTA and FQGNSA.

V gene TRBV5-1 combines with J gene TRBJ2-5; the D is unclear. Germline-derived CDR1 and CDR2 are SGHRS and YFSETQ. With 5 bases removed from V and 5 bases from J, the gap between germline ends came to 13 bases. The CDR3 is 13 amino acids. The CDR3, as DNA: TGCGCCAGCAGGGTGGCCGGGTTGGAGACCCAGTACTTC. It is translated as CASRVAGLETQYF.

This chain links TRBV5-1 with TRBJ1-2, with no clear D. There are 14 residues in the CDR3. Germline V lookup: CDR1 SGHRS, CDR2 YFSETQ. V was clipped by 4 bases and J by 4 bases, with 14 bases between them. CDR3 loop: CASSTAEPTYGYTF. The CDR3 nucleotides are TGCGCCAGCAGCACCGCGGAGCCCACCTATGGCTACACCTTC.

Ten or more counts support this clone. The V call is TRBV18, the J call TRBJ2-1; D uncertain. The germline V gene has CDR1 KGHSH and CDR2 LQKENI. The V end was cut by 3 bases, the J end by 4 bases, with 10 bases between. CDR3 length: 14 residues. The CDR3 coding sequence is TGTGCCAGCTCACCCTTGCGGTCTTACAATGAGCAGTTCTTC. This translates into CASSPLRSYNEQFF.

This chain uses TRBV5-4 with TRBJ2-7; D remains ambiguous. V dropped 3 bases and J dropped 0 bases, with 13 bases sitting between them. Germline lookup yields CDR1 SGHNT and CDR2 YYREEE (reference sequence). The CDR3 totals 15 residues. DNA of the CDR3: TGTGCCAGCAGCTCCCCCTCCTCTAGCTCCTACGAGCAGTACTTC. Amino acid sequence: CASSSPSSSSYEQYF.

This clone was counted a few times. The chain's CDR3 is CASSPRGFRSSGELFF. The CDR3 nucleotides are TGTGCCAGCAGCCCTCGGGGTTTTAGGAGTTCCGGGGAGCTGTTTTTT. The chain has TRBV7-2 and TRBJ2-2; tentative D call: TRBD2 (5 bases). CDR1 and CDR2 from the germline V gene are SGHTA and FQGNSA. Trimming pared 5 bases from V and 6 bases from J, leaving 19 bases between. The CDR3 is 16 amino acids.

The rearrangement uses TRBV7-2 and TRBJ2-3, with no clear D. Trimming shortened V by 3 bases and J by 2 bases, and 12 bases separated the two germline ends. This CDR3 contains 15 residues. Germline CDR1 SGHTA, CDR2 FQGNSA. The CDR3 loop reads CASSLALTLTDTQYF. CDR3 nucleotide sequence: TGTGCCAGCAGCTTGGCCCTAACTCTCACAGATACGCAGTATTTT.

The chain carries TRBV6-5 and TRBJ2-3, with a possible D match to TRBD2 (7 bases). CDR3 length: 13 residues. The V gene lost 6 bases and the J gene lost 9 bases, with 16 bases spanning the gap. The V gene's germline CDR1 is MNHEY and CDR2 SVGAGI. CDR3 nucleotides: TGTGCCAGCAGGATGGCGGGGGCCTTAACGCAGTATTTT. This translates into CASRMAGALTQYF.

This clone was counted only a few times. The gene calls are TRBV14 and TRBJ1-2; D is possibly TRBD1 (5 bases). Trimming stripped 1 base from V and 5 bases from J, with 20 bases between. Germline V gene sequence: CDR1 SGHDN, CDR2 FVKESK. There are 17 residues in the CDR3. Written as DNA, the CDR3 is TGTGCCAGCAGCCAAGGGGACGCCCTGCCTCTAACATATGGCTACACCTTC. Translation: CASSQGDALPLTYGYTF.

The CDR3 is CASSSYYGYTF. As DNA, the CDR3 is TGTGCCAGCAGTTCCTACTATGGCTACACCTTC. The V gene is TRBV28, the J gene TRBJ1-2; D unclear. There are 11 residues in the CDR3. V dropped 4 bases and J dropped 3 bases, with 3 bases sitting between them. CDR1 is MDHEN, CDR2 SYDVKM, per germline.

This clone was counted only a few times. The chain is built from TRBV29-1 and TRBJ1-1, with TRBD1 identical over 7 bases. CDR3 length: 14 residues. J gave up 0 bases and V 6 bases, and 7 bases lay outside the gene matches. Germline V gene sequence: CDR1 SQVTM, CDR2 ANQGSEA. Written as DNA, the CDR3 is TGCAGCGTAGATAAACAGGGGATGAACACTGAAGCTTTCTTT. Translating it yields CSVDKQGMNTEAFF.

For the CDR3, the DNA is TGTGCCAGCTCTTCGGACAGGGCTAACACTGAAGCTTTCTTT. This encodes CASSSDRANTEAFF. This chain connects TRBV18 to TRBJ1-1, with 8 positions matching TRBD1. CDR3 length: 14 residues. With 6 bases clipped from V and 2 bases from J, the junction kept 5 bases outside the gene matches. Germline V gene sequence: CDR1 KGHSH, CDR2 LQKENI.

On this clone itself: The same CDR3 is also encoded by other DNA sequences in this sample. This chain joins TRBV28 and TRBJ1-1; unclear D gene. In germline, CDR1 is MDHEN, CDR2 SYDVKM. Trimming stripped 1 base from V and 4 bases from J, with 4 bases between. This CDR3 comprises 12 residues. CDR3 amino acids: CASSLLGTEAFF. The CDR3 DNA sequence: TGTGCCAGCAGTTTATTAGGCACTGAAGCTTTCTTT. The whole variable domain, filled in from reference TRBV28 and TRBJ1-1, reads DVKVTQSSRYLVKRTGEKVFLECVQDMDHENMFWYRQDPGLGLRLIYFSYDVKMKEKGDIPEGYSVSREKKERFSLILESASTNQTSMYLCASSLLGTEAFFGQGTRLTVV.

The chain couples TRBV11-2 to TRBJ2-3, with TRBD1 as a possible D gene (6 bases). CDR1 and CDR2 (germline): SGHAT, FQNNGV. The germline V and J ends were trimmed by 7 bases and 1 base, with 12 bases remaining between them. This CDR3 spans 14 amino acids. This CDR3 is CASTPNRGTDTQYF. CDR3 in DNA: TGTGCCAGCACCCCAAACAGGGGCACAGATACGCAGTATTTT.

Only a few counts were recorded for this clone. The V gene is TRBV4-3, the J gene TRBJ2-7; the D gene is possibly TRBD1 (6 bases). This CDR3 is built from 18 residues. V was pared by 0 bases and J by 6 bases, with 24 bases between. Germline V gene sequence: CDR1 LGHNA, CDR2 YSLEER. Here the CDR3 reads CASSQDLGAGFKLGEQYF. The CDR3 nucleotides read TGCGCCAGCAGCCAAGACCTGGGGGCAGGATTCAAACTAGGCGAGCAGTACTTC.

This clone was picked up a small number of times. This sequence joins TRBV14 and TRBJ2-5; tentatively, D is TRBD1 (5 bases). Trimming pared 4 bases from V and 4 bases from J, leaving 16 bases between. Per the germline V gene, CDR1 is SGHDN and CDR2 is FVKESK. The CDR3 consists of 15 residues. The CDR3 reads CASSRTTRRGETQYF. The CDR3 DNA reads TGTGCCAGCAGCCGGACCACTCGAAGGGGAGAGACCCAGTACTTC.

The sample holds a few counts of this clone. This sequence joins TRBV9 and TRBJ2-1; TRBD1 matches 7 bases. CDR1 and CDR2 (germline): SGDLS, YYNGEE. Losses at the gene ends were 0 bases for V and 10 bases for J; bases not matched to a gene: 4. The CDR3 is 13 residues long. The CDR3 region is CASSVDRGSEQFF. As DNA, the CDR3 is TGTGCCAGCAGCGTAGACAGGGGCAGCGAGCAGTTCTTC.